A selection of T cell receptor beta chains follows, all from one sample in a study of Ad26.COV2.S vaccination and SARS-CoV-2 variants. Assay used: immunoSEQ multiplex PCR; TCRdb lists only in-frame clones, some missing. The data show hundreds of thousands of clones, more than 80% seen once. The material sequenced was peripheral blood, taken in a trial of Ad26.COV2.S vaccine versus placebo. These TCRs come from a person between 18 and 65 years old who received the Ad26.COV2.S COVID-19 vaccine or a placebo. The CDR3 runs from the conserved cysteine through the conserved F or W. D genes are given only for firm matches. The size of a clone is reported for some rows only, either as once, few or many, or as a class for expanded clones.

J gene,clone size,V gene,D gene,CDR3 protein,CDR3 DNA
TRBJ1-6,-,TRBV19,TRBD1,CASKRGQGDSPLHF,TGTGCCAGTAAACGGGGACAGGGGGATTCACCCCTCCACTTT
TRBJ2-1,-,TRBV19,TRBD2,CASRSRTSGSYNEQFF,TGTGCCAGTAGATCCAGGACTAGCGGGTCCTACAATGAGCAGTTCTTC
TRBJ1-1,-,TRBV19,TRBD1,CASVHRGNTEAFF,TGTGCCAGTGTTCACAGGGGAAACACTGAAGCTTTCTTT
TRBJ1-4,-,TRBV21-1,-,CASSRAATNEKLFF,TGTGCCAGCAGCAGGGCGGCAACTAATGAAAAACTGTTTTTT
TRBJ2-3,-,TRBV6-5,-,CASRWGDTQYF,TGTGCCAGCAGATGGGGTGATACGCAGTATTTT
TRBJ1-4,many,TRBV12-3/TRBV12-4,-,CASSPGNYEKLFF,TGTGCCAGCAGTCCCGGAAATTACGAAAAACTGTTTTTT
TRBJ2-5,-,TRBV5-8,-,CASSFRGLKETQYF,TGTGCCAGCAGCTTCAGGGGTTTGAAAGAGACCCAGTACTTC
TRBJ2-7,-,TRBV19,TRBD1,CASSEGQGVTYEQYF,TGTGCCAGTAGTGAGGGACAGGGAGTGACCTACGAGCAGTACTTC
TRBJ2-2,-,TRBV5-6,-,CASSSLQNTGELFF,TGTGCCAGCAGCTCTTTACAGAACACCGGGGAGCTGTTTTTT
TRBJ1-1,-,TRBV10-3,-,CAISARQGKNTEAFF,TGTGCCATCAGTGCTAGGCAGGGGAAGAACACTGAAGCTTTCTTT
TRBJ2-7,-,TRBV11-2,TRBD1,CASSFLTKGAREQYF,TGTGCCAGCAGCTTTTTGACAAAGGGGGCGCGGGAGCAGTACTTC
TRBJ2-1,few,TRBV4-2,-,CASSQATTPQVNEQFF,TGTGCCAGCAGCCAAGCTACTACCCCTCAGGTCAATGAGCAGTTCTTC
TRBJ2-1,-,TRBV7-9,TRBD2,CASSSPGGFSYNEQFF,TGTGCCAGCAGCTCCCCGGGGGGTTTTTCCTACAATGAGCAGTTCTTC
TRBJ1-3,-,TRBV5-1,TRBD1,CASSGGQIFSGNTIYF,TGCGCCAGCAGCGGGGGACAGATATTCTCTGGAAACACCATATATTTT
TRBJ1-5,few,TRBV30,TRBD1,CAWEAGGVNQPQHF,TGTGCCTGGGAAGCAGGGGGCGTCAATCAGCCCCAGCATTTT
TRBJ1-1,-,TRBV27,-,CASSLWVGGGSEAFF,TGTGCCAGCAGTTTATGGGTAGGGGGTGGGTCTGAAGCTTTCTTT
TRBJ1-6,-,TRBV7-2,-,CASSPAWERKNSPLHF,TGTGCCAGCAGCCCCGCCTGGGAACGAAAGAATTCACCCCTCCACTTT
TRBJ2-7,-,TRBV7-2,-,CASSLAGNRISYEQYF,TGTGCCAGCAGCTTAGCCGGGAACAGAATCTCCTACGAGCAGTACTTC
TRBJ2-3,once,TRBV7-3,TRBD2,CASSLPGLAGRTDTQYF,TGTGCCAGCAGCTTACCGGGACTAGCGGGGCGCACAGATACGCAGTATTTT
TRBJ1-2,-,TRBV4-1,TRBD1,CASSQNPGQNYGYTF,TGCGCCAGCAGCCAAAATCCGGGACAGAACTATGGCTACACCTTC
TRBJ1-6,-,TRBV18,-,CASSTGPTSNSPLHF,TGTGCCAGCTCAACAGGGCCCACATCGAATTCACCCCTCCACTTT
TRBJ2-7,-,TRBV30,TRBD2,CAWSVPFRLAAYEQYF,TGTGCCTGGAGTGTACCCTTTAGGCTAGCGGCCTACGAGCAGTACTTC
TRBJ2-2,-,TRBV5-4,TRBD1,CASRPGTANTGELFF,TGTGCCAGCAGACCCGGGACAGCGAACACCGGGGAGCTGTTTTTT
TRBJ2-3,-,TRBV2,TRBD2,CASTRTSSTDTQYF,TGTGCCAGCACCAGGACTAGCAGCACAGATACGCAGTATTTT
TRBJ2-2,once,TRBV6-5,-,CASSYFDPTGELFF,TGTGCCAGCAGTTACTTCGACCCCACCGGGGAGCTGTTTTTT
TRBJ2-7,-,TRBV19,TRBD1,CASSIGTGAAYEQYF,TGTGCCAGTAGTATCGGGACAGGGGCGGCTTACGAGCAGTACTTC
TRBJ1-2,-,TRBV5-1,TRBD1,CASSHVPGQGAEYGYTF,TGCGCCAGCAGCCACGTCCCGGGACAGGGGGCAGAATATGGCTACACCTTC
TRBJ2-3,-,TRBV21-1,-,CASTKDRADTQYF,TGTGCCAGCACCAAGGACAGGGCAGATACGCAGTATTTT
TRBJ1-3,-,TRBV7-9,-,CASSLADTIYF,TGTGCCAGCAGCTTAGCAGACACCATATATTTT
TRBJ2-5,few,TRBV9,TRBD1,CASSVEGARKQETQYF,TGTGCCAGCAGCGTAGAGGGGGCCAGGAAGCAAGAGACCCAGTACTTC
TRBJ2-1,-,TRBV19,-,CASSPRTPTYNEQFF,TGTGCCAGTAGTCCTCGGACACCCACATACAATGAGCAGTTCTTC
TRBJ1-1,-,TRBV30,-,CAWRVSGSTEAFF,TGTGCCTGGAGGGTCTCAGGGAGCACTGAAGCTTTCTTT
TRBJ2-7,-,TRBV7-2,TRBD2,CASSLGPGGRYEQYF,TGTGCCAGCAGCTTAGGACCGGGGGGGAGGTACGAGCAGTACTTC
TRBJ2-3,-,TRBV6-5,TRBD2,CASSLLAGVSTDTQYF,TGTGCCAGCAGTTTACTAGCGGGAGTTAGCACAGATACGCAGTATTTT
TRBJ1-5,-,TRBV6-1,TRBD1,CASSEVGQGRTQPQHF,TGTGCCAGCAGTGAAGTCGGACAGGGGAGAACTCAGCCCCAGCATTTT
TRBJ1-1,-,TRBV14,-,CASSPQKRRVGFTEAFF,TGTGCCAGCAGCCCGCAAAAGCGCAGGGTCGGCTTCACTGAAGCTTTCTTT